Described below is a single T cell receptor (beta chain) sequence and its context. The data were taken from a study of blood T cell repertoires in COVID-19. Looking at the study overall: There were acute and convalescent COVID-19 samples, and they came from the United States, Italy and Spain. Sources were T cells, B-cell-depleted T cells, or PBMCs; the material itself was cDNA or gDNA.

Deletions cut 4 bases from V and 2 bases from J, with 12 bases between. This CDR3 has 14 amino acids. The germline V gene encodes CDR1 LNHDA and CDR2 SQIVND (reference sequence). Authors' methods: Cell counts per sample came from amplifying reference gene primers. The data were produced by immunoSEQ multiplex PCR, yet TCRdb's version contains in-frame clones alone and is incomplete. D and trimming come from the DNA, and the V and J calls and clone size come from that table. The data contain 95,000 to 100,000 clones, under 85% of them singletons. The chain combines TRBV19 with TRBJ2-7; D might be TRBD1 (6 bases). Sample: peripheral blood. The receptor's source is a human donor in a cohort sampled during active COVID-19. DNA of the CDR3: TGTGCCAGTAGTACCCAATCAGGGGCCTACGAGCAGTACTTC. Translation: CASSTQSGAYEQYF. The full variable domain, in which reference TRBV19 and TRBJ2-7 provide the parts outside the CDR3, is DGGITQSPKYLFRKEGQNVTLSCEQNLNHDAMYWYRQDPGQGLRLIYYSQIVNDFQKGDIAEGYSVSREKKESFPLTVTSAQKNPTAFYLCASSTQSGAYEQYFGPGTRLTVT.